This TCR beta chain emerged from a study of blood T cell repertoires in COVID-19. Study details: Samples came from the United States, Italy and Spain, spanning acute and convalescent COVID-19. T cells, B-cell-depleted T cells, or PBMCs provided the cDNA or gDNA that served as material.

Original data processing: How many nucleated cells were present was estimated from reference gene primer amplification. Sequencing used immunoSEQ multiplex PCR; TCRdb keeps in-frame clones, though not all of them. The V and J calls and clone size are taken from that table; D and trimming were inferred from the DNA. The sample has around 46,000 clones, 80% to 90% seen once. Germline V gene data show CDR1 as MNHNY and CDR2 as SVGAGI (reference sequence). Unmatched junction bases numbered 18, after V lost 8 bases and J lost 6 bases. This CDR3 comprises 16 residues. Material: peripheral blood. The sequence derives from a man aged 45-65 years with acute or convalescent COVID-19. V is TRBV6-6 and J is TRBJ2-7; 8 nucleotides agree with TRBD2. This chain's CDR3 is CASRQPGGGKRVEQYF. In nucleotides, the CDR3 is TGTGCCAGCCGTCAACCCGGGGGGGGGAAAAGGGTCGAGCAGTACTTC.